The next 27 T cell receptor beta chains were all read from a single sample in a study of blood T cell repertoires in COVID-19. Repertoires were generated with immunoSEQ multiplex PCR, while TCRdb's copy carries only in-frame clones and drops some. The profile shows about 350,000 clones, roughly 90% of them singletons. Sequencing was done on a sample of peripheral blood. These receptors came from a woman between 65 and 79 years old with COVID-19, enrolled during active disease.

The J gene is TRBJ2-7, the V gene TRBV7-9; 7 bases are a match to TRBD1. This CDR3 region has 16 residues. With 5 bases clipped from V and 2 bases from J, the junction kept 12 bases outside the gene matches. Germline V CDR1 and CDR2: SEHNR, FQNEAQ (reference sequence). In nucleotides, the CDR3 is TGTGCCAGCAGCAACCGACAGGGAGTGAGACCCTACGAGCAGTACTTC. It codes for CASSNRQGVRPYEQYF.

This clone was observed once. The chain joins TRBV19 to TRBJ1-2; TRBD1 matches at 9 bases. This CDR3 spans 15 amino acids. Per the germline V gene, CDR1 is LNHDA and CDR2 is SQIVND (reference sequence). Trimming cost V 5 bases and J 2 bases; bases outside gene matches: 6. The CDR3 DNA reads TGTGCCAGTAGTGCCCACGGGACAGGGAACTATGGCTACACCTTC. As protein: CASSAHGTGNYGYTF.

The V gene is TRBV12-3 or TRBV12-4, the J gene TRBJ1-1, with a weak D call TRBD1 (5 bases). Deletions cut 2 bases from V and 7 bases from J, with 8 bases between. The CDR3 consists of 12 residues. CDR3: CASSLIRVEAFF. CDR3 bases: TGTGCCAGCAGTTTAATCAGGGTTGAAGCTTTCTTT.

The chain employs TRBV7-2 and TRBJ2-3; D is uncertain. The CDR3 runs to 15 residues. Trimming shortened V by 3 bases and J by 0 bases, and 10 bases separated the two germline ends. In germline, CDR1 is SGHTA, CDR2 FQGNSA. DNA of the CDR3: TGTGCCAGCAGCTTTCCTACCCTAAGCACAGATACGCAGTATTTT. This encodes CASSFPTLSTDTQYF.

Turning to this clone: Other DNA sequences from this sample encode an identical CDR3 as well. This sequence joins TRBV5-1 and TRBJ1-2; D not certain. There are 14 residues in the CDR3. From germline, CDR1 is SGHRS and CDR2 YFSETQ. The ends were cut back, 0 bases at V and 4 bases at J, with 10 bases in the middle. CDR3 residues: CASSLDAGGYGYTF. In DNA form, the CDR3 reads TGCGCCAGCAGCTTGGATGCAGGTGGCTATGGCTACACCTTC.

Regarding this clone: Other DNA sequences from this sample encode an identical CDR3 as well. The chain employs TRBV9 and TRBJ1-2, with 10 bases identical to TRBD1. CDR1 is SGDLS, CDR2 YYNGEE, per germline. V gave up 0 bases and J gave up 5 bases; unmatched junction bases: 1. The CDR3 consists of 14 residues. Here the CDR3 reads CASSVGTGGYGYTF. The CDR3 DNA is TGTGCCAGCAGCGTAGGGACAGGGGGGTATGGCTACACCTTC.

This sequence joins TRBV4-1 and TRBJ1-2; tentative D call: TRBD1 (5 bases). The CDR3 is made up of 14 amino acids. V was shortened by 4 bases and J by 5 bases, with 14 bases between the two germline ends. Germline values: CDR1 MGHRA, CDR2 YSYEKL. In DNA form, the CDR3 reads TGCGCCAGCAGCCCCTCGCAGGGTGGGTATGGCTACACCTTC. Its protein is CASSPSQGGYGYTF.

The chain links TRBV3-1 (or the pseudogene TRBV3-2) to TRBJ1-1, with 9 bases aligning to TRBD1. V was pared by 6 bases and J by 3 bases, with 5 bases of the junction left unmatched. In germline, CDR1 is LGHDT, CDR2 YNNKEL (reference sequence). The CDR3 consists of 14 residues. CDR3 sequence (DNA): TGTGCCAGCAGGCCGGGACAGGGCTACACTGAAGCTTTCTTT. It specifies CASRPGQGYTEAFF.

This clone has a single count. This sequence joins TRBV2 and TRBJ1-2, with D tentatively TRBD1 (6 bases). The CDR3 has 14 amino acids. Germline CDR1 is SNHLY and CDR2 is FYNNEI. The V end lost 10 bases, the J end lost 4 bases, and 19 bases lay between the germline ends. The CDR3 is CANHGDTSGYGYTF. In nucleotides, the CDR3 is TGTGCCAATCACGGGGACACGTCGGGCTATGGCTACACCTTC.

CDR3 in amino acids: CASRAGSTEAFF. CDR3 DNA: TGTGCCTCACGGGCGGGGAGTACTGAAGCTTTCTTT. This chain connects TRBV6-5 to TRBJ1-1; no definite D call. CDR3 length: 12 amino acids. Germline-derived CDR1 and CDR2 are MNHEY and SVGAGI. V lost 11 bases to trimming and J lost 5 bases, with 15 bases between them.

The chain is built from TRBV10-2 and TRBJ2-7; 8 bases agree with TRBD1. Unmatched junction bases numbered 8, after V lost 7 bases and J lost 0 bases. Germline V CDR1 and CDR2: WSHSY, SAAADI. CDR3 length: 15 amino acids. The DNA of the CDR3 is TGCGCCAGCATCAAACCGGACAGGGCCTCCTACGAGCAGTACTTC. Residues: CASIKPDRASYEQYF.

The chain is built from TRBV19 and TRBJ2-2; D is possibly TRBD1 (6 bases). Trimming removed 3 bases from V and 5 bases from J, with 10 bases in between. The CDR3 spans 14 residues. Germline V gene lookup returns CDR1 LNHDA and CDR2 SQIVND (reference sequence). The CDR3 loop is CASSMYQGTGELFF. DNA of the CDR3: TGTGCCAGTAGTATGTATCAGGGGACCGGGGAGCTGTTTTTT. The full variable domain, in which reference TRBV19 and TRBJ2-2 provide the parts outside the CDR3, is DGGITQSPKYLFRKEGQNVTLSCEQNLNHDAMYWYRQDPGQGLRLIYYSQIVNDFQKGDIAEGYSVSREKKESFPLTVTSAQKNPTAFYLCASSMYQGTGELFFGEGSRLTVL.

V is TRBV7-2 and J is TRBJ1-2, with D tentatively TRBD1 (6 bases). V gave up 5 bases and J gave up 3 bases, with 16 bases separating them. The germline CDR1 and CDR2 sequences are SGHTA and FQGNSA. CDR3 length: 15 amino acids. Here the CDR3 reads CASSPPLGTYYGYTF. CDR3 coding DNA: TGTGCCAGCAGCCCCCCCTTAGGGACATACTATGGCTACACCTTC. Looking up the rest from reference TRBV7-2 and TRBJ1-2 gives the full variable domain: GAGVSQSPSNKVTEKGKDVELRCDPISGHTALYWYRQSLGQGLEFLIYFQGNSAPDKSGLPSDRFSAERTGGSVSTLTIQRTQQEDSAVYLCASSPPLGTYYGYTFGSGTRLTVV.

The CDR3 region is CASSRAAQVLEQYF. The DNA for the CDR3 is TGCGCCAGCAGCCGGGCCGCACAAGTTCTCGAGCAGTACTTC. J is TRBJ2-7 and V is TRBV4-1; no clear D. The CDR3 is 14 residues long. Trimming cost V 4 bases and J 6 bases, with 16 bases left between them. Germline V lookup: CDR1 MGHRA, CDR2 YSYEKL.

The table lists this clone with a count of one. This chain connects TRBV6-1 to TRBJ1-6; D is perhaps TRBD1 (5 bases). Per the germline V gene, CDR1 is MNHNS and CDR2 is SASEGT. The CDR3 covers 15 residues. V lost 1 base and J lost 7, with 11 bases in between. The CDR3 spells CASSEDRRGNSPLHF. Written as DNA, the CDR3 is TGTGCCAGCAGTGAAGACCGGAGGGGAAATTCACCCCTCCACTTT.

This chain links TRBV27 with TRBJ1-5, with 7 bases identical to TRBD1. The germline V gene encodes CDR1 MNHEY and CDR2 SMNVEV (reference sequence). With V trimmed by 5 bases and J by 3 bases, 16 bases remained unmatched. There are 18 residues in the CDR3. CDR3 sequence reads: CASSPQGVPLPSNQPQHF. The CDR3 bases are TGTGCCAGCAGTCCCCAGGGGGTGCCGTTACCTTCCAATCAGCCCCAGCATTTT.

This chain links TRBV27 with TRBJ2-1, with 8 bases matching TRBD1. Germline CDR1 is MNHEY and CDR2 is SMNVEV (reference sequence). The CDR3 length is 14 residues. The trim removed 4 bases at V and 8 bases at J, leaving 7 bases unmatched. CDR3 nucleotides: TGTGCCAGCAGTTGGACAGGGTGGGGGTATGAGCAGTTCTTC. Residues: CASSWTGWGYEQFF.

J is TRBJ1-1 and V is TRBV18; 8 nucleotides align to TRBD1. The CDR3 runs to 14 residues. With 6 bases clipped from V and 3 bases from J, the junction kept 6 bases outside the gene matches. CDR1 and CDR2 (germline): KGHSH, LQKENI. CDR3 DNA: TGTGCCAGCTCCGCCGGACAGGGCCACACTGAAGCTTTCTTT. This encodes CASSAGQGHTEAFF.

The chain uses TRBV28 and TRBJ1-2; no clear D. Between the trimmed V and J ends, which lost 5 bases and 1 base, there was a span of 11 bases. CDR1 and CDR2 (germline): MDHEN, SYDVKM. There are 14 residues in the CDR3. CDR3 loop: CASSRTGNNYGYTF. CDR3 bases: TGTGCCAGCAGTCGGACGGGAAATAACTATGGCTACACCTTC.

This rearrangement joins TRBV14 to TRBJ2-1; possibly TRBD1 for D (5 bases). Trimming shortened V by 1 base and J by 10 bases, and 11 bases separated the two germline ends. Germline V gene lookup returns CDR1 SGHDN and CDR2 FVKESK. The CDR3 totals 13 residues. CDR3 nucleotides: TGTGCCAGCAGCCAAGTTCAGGGCAGGGAGCAGTTCTTC. Its protein is CASSQVQGREQFF.

The genes are TRBV6-5 and TRBJ1-1; TRBD1 might be the D (5 bases). Germline assignment: CDR1 MNHEY and CDR2 SVGAGI. This CDR3 is 15 amino acids long. Trimming shortened V by 0 bases and J by 1 base, and 9 bases separated the two germline ends. The CDR3 sequence is CASSYSKQENTEAFF. In DNA form, the CDR3 reads TGTGCCAGCAGTTACTCGAAACAGGAGAACACTGAAGCTTTCTTT.

The chain couples TRBV7-3 to TRBJ2-2; TRBD2 might be the D (5 bases). Germline assignment: CDR1 SGHTA and CDR2 FQGTGA. The CDR3 contains 14 residues. Trimming removed 11 bases at V and 7 bases at J, with 20 bases between. The CDR3 DNA is TGTGCCTCCTCTGAGGTCGGGGTAGGCGGGGAGCTGTTTTTT. This gives the protein CASSEVGVGGELFF.

The V gene is TRBV5-1, the J gene TRBJ1-1, with D uncertain. V gave up 2 bases and J gave up 1 base, with 6 bases separating them. Per germline, CDR1 SGHRS and CDR2 YFSETQ. This CDR3 comprises 13 residues. CDR3 bases: TGCGCCAGCAGCTTCGGGGAGAACACTGAAGCTTTCTTT. Residues: CASSFGENTEAFF.

The chain joins TRBV18 to TRBJ1-2; the D is unclear. Trimming stripped 3 bases from V and 3 bases from J, with 14 bases between. The CDR3 spans 15 residues. The germline V gene encodes CDR1 KGHSH and CDR2 LQKENI. CDR3 nucleotides: TGTGCCAGCTCACCCCAATCCGCCACTGACTATGGCTACACCTTC. This codes for CASSPQSATDYGYTF.

The chain uses TRBV27 and TRBJ2-4, with D maybe TRBD1 (6 bases). This CDR3 comprises 15 residues. Germline assignment: CDR1 MNHEY and CDR2 SMNVEV (reference sequence). Trimming removed 0 bases from V and 2 bases from J, with 8 bases in between. This chain's CDR3 is CASSLSGQPKNIQYF. The CDR3 DNA follows: TGTGCCAGCAGTTTATCGGGACAACCCAAAAACATTCAGTACTTC.

The V call is TRBV7-9, the J call TRBJ2-7; D is perhaps TRBD2 (6 bases). CDR1 is SEHNR and CDR2 is FQNEAQ in the germline V gene (reference sequence). This CDR3 region has 15 residues. V lost 0 bases and J lost 0, with 9 bases in between. CDR3 sequence: CASSLARGSSYEQYF. The CDR3 coding sequence is TGTGCCAGCAGCTTAGCTCGGGGGAGCTCCTACGAGCAGTACTTC.

V gene TRBV5-1 combines with J gene TRBJ2-3; D may be TRBD1 (6 bases). CDR1 and CDR2 (germline): SGHRS, YFSETQ. V shed 0 bases and J shed 2 bases, with 10 bases lying between them. The CDR3 length is 15 residues. The CDR3 loop is CASSLGGLNTDTQYF. CDR3 coding DNA: TGCGCCAGCAGCTTGGGGGGGCTGAACACAGATACGCAGTATTTT.